Presented here are 8 T cell receptor beta chains from one specimen sequenced in a study of CD8 T cells in Susac syndrome. Reverse transcription of roughly 0.5 to 1 ug RNA was carried out with random hexamers. Via MiXCR, TCRdb re-called the immunoSEQ multiplex PCR reads, giving one row per CDR3 protein. The repertoire holds about 120,000 distinct CDR3 sequences, with approximately 93% as singletons. Sequencing was done on a sample of CD4+ T cells from PBMCs. The receptor source for this set is a human donor with multiple sclerosis.

The rearrangement links TRBV15 to TRBJ2-5; D unresolved. V was trimmed by 0 bases and J by 5 bases, leaving 7 bases between them. The CDR3 loop spans 13 amino acids. Germline V gene lookup returns CDR1 LNHNV and CDR2 YYDKDF (reference sequence). The CDR3 DNA is TGTGCCACCAGCAGAGAATCGAGGGAGACCCAGTACTTC. Its protein is CATSRESRETQYF.

The chain combines TRBV5-1 with TRBJ2-1, with 11 bases aligning to TRBD2. This CDR3 is built from 16 residues. Germline V gene sequence: CDR1 SGHRS, CDR2 YFSETQ. With 3 bases clipped from V and 6 bases from J, the junction kept 8 bases outside the gene matches. Here the CDR3 reads CASSSLAGGPANEQFF. The CDR3 DNA reads as TGCGCCAGCAGCTCGTTAGCGGGGGGGCCGGCCAATGAGCAGTTCTTC.

This clonotype showed up just once. The chain employs TRBV23-1 and TRBJ1-2; TRBD1 might be the D (5 bases). TRBV23-1 is sorted into the ORF group, with uncertain function. CDR3 length: 16 residues. The V end lost 1 base, the J end lost 2 bases, and 14 bases lay between the germline ends. The chain's CDR3 is CASSQLRGRWNYGYTF. CDR3 DNA: TGCGCCAGCAGTCAATTGAGGGGCAGATGGAACTATGGCTACACCTTC.

V and J are TRBV4-3 and TRBJ1-2; D might be TRBD1 (5 bases). Germline loops: CDR1 LGHNA, CDR2 YSLEER. This CDR3 spans 15 amino acids. V lost 0 bases and J lost 8, with 16 bases in between. The CDR3 DNA reads TGCGCCAGCAGCCAAGATTTCGGGGGAGGACGGGGCTACACCTTC. This translates into CASSQDFGGGRGYTF.

For this clonotype: One end of the junction is discordant with germline, which a read error may explain. The chain joins TRBV20-1 to TRBJ2-5; D perhaps matches TRBD1 (5 bases). Germline V gene sequence: CDR1 DFQATT, CDR2 SNEGSKA (reference sequence). The CDR3 extends over 14 amino acids. Written as DNA, the CDR3 is TGCAGTGCTCGAGACTCGCAGGGACAAGAGACCCAGTACTTC. Its translation is CSARDSQGQETQYF.

The CDR3 loop reads CASRTLAGNEQFF. Here the CDR3 DNA reads TGTGCCAGCAGGACGCTAGCGGGCAATGAGCAGTTCTTC. The chain combines TRBV12-3 or TRBV12-4 with TRBJ2-1; 8 bases align to TRBD2. This CDR3 is built from 13 residues. Trimming cost V 6 bases and J 6 bases; bases outside gene matches: 4.

V is TRBV6-1 and J is TRBJ1-2, with unresolved D. The CDR3 spans 12 residues. Germline V gene sequence: CDR1 MNHNS, CDR2 SASEGT. V shed 4 bases and J shed 4 bases, with 7 bases lying between them. CDR3 loop: CASSGRGYGYTF. The CDR3 DNA reads as TGTGCCAGCAGTGGTCGGGGCTATGGCTACACCTTC.

The rearrangement links TRBV5-1 to TRBJ2-1, with 11 bases matching TRBD2. Germline V lookup: CDR1 SGHRS, CDR2 YFSETQ. CDR3 length: 17 residues. With V trimmed by 0 bases and J by 5 bases, 7 bases remained unmatched. Here the CDR3 reads CASSLARLAGINNEQFF. The DNA of the CDR3 is TGCGCCAGCAGCTTGGCCCGACTAGCGGGGATCAACAATGAGCAGTTCTTC.